The 2 T cell receptor beta chains given below trace back to one sample, sequenced in a study of shared clonotypes between healthy human individuals. The protocol was immunoSEQ multiplex PCR, while the TCRdb copy is restricted to in-frame clones and leaves out a portion. This sample has about 2.4 million clones, with 80% to 95% found just once. The specimen was naive CD4+ T cells from PBMCs. Subset in this sample: CD45RA+ positively selected. These receptors all stem from a young man in good health. Some clones in this sample may be carry-over from other donors' samples.

The rearrangement links TRBV27 to TRBJ2-6, with a weak D call TRBD1 (5 bases). The CDR3 consists of 15 residues. From germline, CDR1 is MNHEY and CDR2 SMNVEV (reference sequence). V was shortened by 2 bases and J by 4 bases, with 9 bases between the two germline ends. CDR3 sequence reads: CASSLPGSGANVLTF. The CDR3 DNA follows: TGTGCCAGCAGTTTACCAGGGTCCGGGGCCAACGTCCTGACTTTC.

V usage is TRBV2 and J usage is TRBJ1-5, with D perhaps TRBD1 (6 bases). Per germline, CDR1 SNHLY and CDR2 FYNNEI. V was pared by 6 bases and J by 1 base, with 13 bases between. CDR3 length: 15 amino acids. CDR3 nucleotide sequence: TGTGCCAGCAGGGCTCGGACAGCCAGCAATCAGCCCCAGCATTTT. Translated: CASRARTASNQPQHF.